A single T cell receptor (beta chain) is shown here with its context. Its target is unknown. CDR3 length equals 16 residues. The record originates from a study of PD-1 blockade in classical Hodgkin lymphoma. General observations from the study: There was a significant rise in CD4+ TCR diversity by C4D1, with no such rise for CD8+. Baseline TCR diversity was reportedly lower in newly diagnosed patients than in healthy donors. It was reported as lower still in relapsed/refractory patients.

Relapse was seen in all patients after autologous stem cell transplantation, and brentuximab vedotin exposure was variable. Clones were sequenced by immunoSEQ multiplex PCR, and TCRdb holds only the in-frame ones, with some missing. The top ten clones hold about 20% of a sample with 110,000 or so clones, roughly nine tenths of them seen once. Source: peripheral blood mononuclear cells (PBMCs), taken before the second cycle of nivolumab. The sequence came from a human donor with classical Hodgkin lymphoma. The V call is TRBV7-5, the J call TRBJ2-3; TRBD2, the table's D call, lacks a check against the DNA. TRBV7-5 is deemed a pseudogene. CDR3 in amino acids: CVRSLVVAGEGDTQYF. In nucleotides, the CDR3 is TGTGTCAGAAGCTTAGTCGTAGCGGGAGAGGGAGATACGCAGTATTTT.